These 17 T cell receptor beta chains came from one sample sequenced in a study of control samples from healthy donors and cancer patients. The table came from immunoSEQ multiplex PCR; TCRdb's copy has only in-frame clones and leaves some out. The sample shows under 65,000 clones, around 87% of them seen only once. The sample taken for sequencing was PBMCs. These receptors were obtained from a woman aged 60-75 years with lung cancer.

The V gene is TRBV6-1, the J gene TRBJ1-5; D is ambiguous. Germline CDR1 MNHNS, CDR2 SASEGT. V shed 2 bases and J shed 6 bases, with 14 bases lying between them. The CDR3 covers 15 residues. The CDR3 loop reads CASSESLLGGQPQHF. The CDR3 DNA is TGTGCCAGCAGTGAATCTCTCCTAGGCGGTCAGCCCCAGCATTTT.

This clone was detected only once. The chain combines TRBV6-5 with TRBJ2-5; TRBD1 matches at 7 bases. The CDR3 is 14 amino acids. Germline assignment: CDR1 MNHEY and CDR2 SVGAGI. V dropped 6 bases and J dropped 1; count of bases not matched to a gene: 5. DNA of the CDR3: TGTGCCAGCAGGACAGGGAACTCCCAAGAGACCCAGTACTTC. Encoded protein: CASRTGNSQETQYF.

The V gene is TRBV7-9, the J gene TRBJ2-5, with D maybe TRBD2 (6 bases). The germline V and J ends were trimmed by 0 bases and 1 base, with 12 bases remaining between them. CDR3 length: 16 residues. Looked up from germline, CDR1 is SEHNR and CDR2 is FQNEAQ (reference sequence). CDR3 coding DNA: TGTGCCAGCAGCTTAGCGGGTCGCGGGACCCAAGAGACCCAGTACTTC. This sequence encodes CASSLAGRGTQETQYF.

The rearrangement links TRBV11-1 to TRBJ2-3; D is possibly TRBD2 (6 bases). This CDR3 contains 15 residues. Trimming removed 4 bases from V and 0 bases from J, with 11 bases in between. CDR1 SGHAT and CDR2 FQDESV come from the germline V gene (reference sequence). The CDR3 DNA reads TGTGCCAGCAGCTCCCGACTAGTCAGCACAGATACGCAGTATTTT. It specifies CASSSRLVSTDTQYF.

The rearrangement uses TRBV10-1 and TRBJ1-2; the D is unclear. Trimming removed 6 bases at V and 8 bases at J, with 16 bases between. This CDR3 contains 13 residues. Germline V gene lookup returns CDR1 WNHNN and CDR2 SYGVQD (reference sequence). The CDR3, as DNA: TGCGCCAGCAGCCGATTGAGGGATACAGGCTACACCTTC. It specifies CASSRLRDTGYTF.

Here the CDR3 reads CASSYPLAGGILEQYF. The CDR3 nucleotides read TGTGCCAGCAGCTATCCTCTAGCGGGGGGAATTCTCGAGCAGTACTTC. The V gene is TRBV7-9, the J gene TRBJ2-7, with TRBD2 matching 11 bases. The CDR3 is made up of 16 amino acids. The J segment lost 6 bases and the V segment lost 4 bases, leaving 11 bases of the junction unmatched. Germline loops: CDR1 SEHNR, CDR2 FQNEAQ (reference sequence).

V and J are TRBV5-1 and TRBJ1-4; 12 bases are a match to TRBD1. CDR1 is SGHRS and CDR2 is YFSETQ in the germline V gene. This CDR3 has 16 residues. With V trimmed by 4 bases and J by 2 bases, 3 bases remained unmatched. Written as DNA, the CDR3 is TGCGCCAGCAGCCAGGGACAGGGGGCTACTAATGAAAAACTGTTTTTT. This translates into CASSQGQGATNEKLFF.

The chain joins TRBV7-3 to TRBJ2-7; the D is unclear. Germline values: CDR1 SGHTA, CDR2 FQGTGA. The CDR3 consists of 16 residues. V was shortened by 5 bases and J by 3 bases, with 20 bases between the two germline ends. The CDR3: CASSPPPGLNLYEQYF. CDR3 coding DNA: TGTGCCAGCAGCCCGCCCCCGGGTCTCAATCTCTACGAGCAGTACTTC.

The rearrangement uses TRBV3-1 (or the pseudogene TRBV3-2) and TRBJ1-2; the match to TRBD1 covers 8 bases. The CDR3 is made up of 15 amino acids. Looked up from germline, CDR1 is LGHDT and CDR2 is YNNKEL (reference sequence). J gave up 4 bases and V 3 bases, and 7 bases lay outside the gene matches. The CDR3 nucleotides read TGTGCCAGCAGCCATCAGGGGGCCCAAGTCTATGGCTACACCTTC. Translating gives CASSHQGAQVYGYTF.

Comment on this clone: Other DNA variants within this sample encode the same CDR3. CDR3 bases: TGTGCCAGCAGTTTCGGGACTAGTGGCACCGGGGAGCTGTTTTTT. Its protein is CASSFGTSGTGELFF. V and J are TRBV27 and TRBJ2-2; 8 positions agree with TRBD2. The V gene's germline CDR1 is MNHEY and CDR2 SMNVEV (reference sequence). The J segment lost 4 bases and the V segment lost 3 bases, leaving 4 bases of the junction unmatched. The CDR3 sequence is 15 residues long.

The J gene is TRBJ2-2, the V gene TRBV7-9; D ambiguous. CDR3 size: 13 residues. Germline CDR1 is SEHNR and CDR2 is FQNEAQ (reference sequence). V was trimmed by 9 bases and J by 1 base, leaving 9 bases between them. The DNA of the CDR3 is TGTGCCAGAGCAGACGGGAACACCGGGGAGCTGTTTTTT. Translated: CARADGNTGELFF.

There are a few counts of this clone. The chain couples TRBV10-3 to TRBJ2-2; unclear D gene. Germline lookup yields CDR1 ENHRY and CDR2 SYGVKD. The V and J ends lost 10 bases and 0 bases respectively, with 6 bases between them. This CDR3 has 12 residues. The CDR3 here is CATAANTGELFF. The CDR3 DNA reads TGTGCCACCGCAGCGAACACCGGGGAGCTGTTTTTT.

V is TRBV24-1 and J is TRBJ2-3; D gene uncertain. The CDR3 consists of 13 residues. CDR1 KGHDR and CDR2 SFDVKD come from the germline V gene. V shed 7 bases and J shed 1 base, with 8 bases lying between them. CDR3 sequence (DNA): TGTGCCACCAGCAGGCAGGGCACAGATACGCAGTATTTT. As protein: CATSRQGTDTQYF.

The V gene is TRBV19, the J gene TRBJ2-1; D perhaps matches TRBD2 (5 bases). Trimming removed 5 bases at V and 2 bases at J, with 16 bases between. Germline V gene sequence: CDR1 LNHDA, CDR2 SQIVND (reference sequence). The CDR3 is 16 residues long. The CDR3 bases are TGTGCCAGTAGTGGATACGCGGGTCTAACCTACAATGAGCAGTTCTTC. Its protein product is CASSGYAGLTYNEQFF.

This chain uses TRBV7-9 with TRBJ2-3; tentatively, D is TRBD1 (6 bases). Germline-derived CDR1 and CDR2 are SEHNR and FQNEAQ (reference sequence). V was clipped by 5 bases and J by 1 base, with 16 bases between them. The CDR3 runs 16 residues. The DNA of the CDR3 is TGTGCCAGCAGCCCCAGAGGGGGACCCCGCACAGATACGCAGTATTTT. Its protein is CASSPRGGPRTDTQYF.

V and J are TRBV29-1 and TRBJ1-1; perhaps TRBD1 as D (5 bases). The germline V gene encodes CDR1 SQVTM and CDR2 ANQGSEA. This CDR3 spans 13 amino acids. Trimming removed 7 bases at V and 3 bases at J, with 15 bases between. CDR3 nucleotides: TGCAGCGCGTGTAAAGGGGTAGACACTGAAGCTTTCTTT. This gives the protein CSACKGVDTEAFF.

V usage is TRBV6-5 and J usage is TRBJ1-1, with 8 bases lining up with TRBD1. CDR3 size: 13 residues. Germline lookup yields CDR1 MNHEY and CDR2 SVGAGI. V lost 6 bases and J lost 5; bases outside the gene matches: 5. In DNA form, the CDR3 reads TGTGCCAGCAGAGACAGGGGATTTACTGAAGCTTTCTTT. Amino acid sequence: CASRDRGFTEAFF.